The subject of this entry is one T cell receptor (beta chain). The antigen is not known. Use of 60 Vbeta and 13 Jbeta primers characterized the PCR. TCRdb keeps only in-frame clones here, not all; method: immunoSEQ multiplex PCR. The sample consists of about 140,000 clones, 72% of them appearing once. The data stem from a study of cytomegalovirus exposure and HLA in healthy donors. Study-level background: There were approximately 85 million unique TCRs (from HLA-typed donors) in an early data release.

The study's findings and limits: There were several of the most significant clusters that appeared linked to common viral pathogens in a later analysis.

The CDR3 contains 14 residues. The V gene lost 2 bases and the J gene lost 3 bases, with 11 bases spanning the gap. Germline V CDR1 and CDR2: LGHNA, YSLEER. V gene TRBV4-3 combines with J gene TRBJ2-7; TRBD2 might be the D (5 bases). Sequencing was carried out using PBMCs. The sequence derives from a man in his forties or fifties in good health and CMV-seronegative. CDR3 nucleotide sequence: TGCGCCAGCAGCCAAAGGTACGGGGACTACGAGCAGTACTTC. Translating gives CASSQRYGDYEQYF.